The 16 T cell receptor beta chains below were found in one sample sequenced in a study of cytomegalovirus exposure and HLA in healthy donors. PCR amplification relied on 60 Vbeta primers (plus 13 Jbeta primers). Sequencing used immunoSEQ multiplex PCR; TCRdb keeps in-frame clones, though not all of them. This table holds some 170,000 clones, roughly four fifths found once. The material sequenced was PBMCs. All receptors come from a man in his sixties in good health and CMV-seronegative.

The rearrangement links TRBV12-5 to TRBJ2-3; TRBD1 agrees at 7 bases. V trimming: 6 bases; J trimming: 0 bases; junction bases outside the gene matches: 9. CDR1 is LGHNT, CDR2 FRNRAP, per germline. This CDR3 has 16 residues. CDR3 protein: CASGPGQRLSTDTQYF. DNA of the CDR3: TGTGCTAGTGGCCCGGGACAGCGCCTTAGCACAGATACGCAGTATTTT.

About this clone: The sample contains more than one DNA sequence encoding this CDR3. The DNA for the CDR3 is TGTGCCAGCAGCTTAGTCGGGTTGGCGGGAGGAGATACGCAGTATTTT. Translating gives CASSLVGLAGGDTQYF. The chain links TRBV7-2 to TRBJ2-3; 8 bases agree with TRBD2. This CDR3 spans 16 amino acids. From germline, CDR1 is SGHTA and CDR2 FQGNSA. Trimming took 1 base from V and 5 from J; bases not matched to a gene: 8.

This chain uses TRBV7-6 with TRBJ1-1; TRBD1 matches 7 bases. V lost 2 bases, J lost 1 base, and 1 base stayed unmatched. The CDR3 loop spans 14 amino acids. Germline CDR1 reads SGHVS; CDR2 reads FNYEAQ. CDR3 bases: TGTGCCAGCAGCTTATACAGGGGGAACACTGAAGCTTTCTTT. It specifies CASSLYRGNTEAFF.

This chain uses TRBV9 with TRBJ2-3; 12 positions agree with TRBD2. V lost 2 bases, J lost 8 bases, and 12 bases stayed unmatched. CDR3 size: 17 residues. The germline V gene encodes CDR1 SGDLS and CDR2 YYNGEE. CDR3 protein: CASSVGLAGSDWSTQYF. CDR3 DNA sequence: TGTGCCAGCAGCGTTGGACTAGCGGGATCGGACTGGAGTACGCAGTATTTT.

This clone is a singleton in its sample. This chain connects TRBV28 to TRBJ2-4; D unclear. V shed 1 base and J shed 7 bases, with 11 bases lying between them. CDR1 MDHEN and CDR2 SYDVKM come from the germline V gene. The CDR3 consists of 14 residues. For the CDR3, the DNA is TGTGCCAGCAGTTTATTACTTCCCGTGAACATTCAGTACTTC. Amino acids: CASSLLLPVNIQYF.

This clone showed up just a few times. The chain joins TRBV30 to TRBJ2-7; the D is unclear. The CDR3 consists of 12 residues. Trimming shortened V by 7 bases and J by 3 bases, and 13 bases separated the two germline ends. Germline V gives CDR1 GTSNPN, CDR2 SVGIG (reference sequence). CDR3 bases: TGTGCCTCTGAAGTCGTCGGCTACGAGCAGTACTTC. This codes for CASEVVGYEQYF. The whole variable domain, filled in from reference TRBV30 and TRBJ2-7, reads SQTIHQWPATLVQPVGSPLSLECTVEGTSNPNLYWYRQAAGRGLQLLFYSVGIGQISSEVPQNLSASRPQDRQFILSSKKLLLSDSGFYLCASEVVGYEQYFGPGTRLTVT.

The chain employs TRBV13 and TRBJ2-7; D remains ambiguous. This CDR3 comprises 12 residues. In germline, CDR1 is PRHDT, CDR2 FYEKMQ (reference sequence). V shed 5 bases and J shed 3 bases, with 8 bases lying between them. The CDR3 DNA follows: TGTGCCAGCAGCCCTACTTACTACGAGCAGTACTTC. Protein: CASSPTYYEQYF.

The chain is built from TRBV19 and TRBJ2-3, with D tentatively TRBD2 (6 bases). CDR1 is LNHDA and CDR2 is SQIVND in the germline V gene (reference sequence). The CDR3 is 14 residues long. Trimming shortened V by 7 bases and J by 4 bases, and 15 bases separated the two germline ends. Here the CDR3 reads CASKGRGTADTQYF. The CDR3 nucleotides read TGTGCCAGTAAGGGACGCGGGACGGCAGATACGCAGTATTTT.

The chain combines TRBV13 with TRBJ1-2; D is perhaps TRBD1 (6 bases). The V end lost 5 bases, the J end lost 1 base, and 8 bases lay between the germline ends. The CDR3 contains 13 residues. Germline CDR1 is PRHDT and CDR2 is FYEKMQ (reference sequence). The CDR3 nucleotides are TGTGCCAGCAGCCTGGACAGTAACTATGGCTACACCTTC. Its protein is CASSLDSNYGYTF.

The chain couples TRBV28 to TRBJ2-7, with 11 bases identical to TRBD2. CDR3 length: 15 amino acids. Germline trimming cut 6 bases from V and 2 bases from J; bases unmatched to any gene: 6. The germline V gene encodes CDR1 MDHEN and CDR2 SYDVKM. DNA for the CDR3: TGTGCCAGCAGCTATAGCGGGAGGGGAACCTACGAGCAGTACTTC. It specifies CASSYSGRGTYEQYF.

The chain uses TRBV19 and TRBJ1-1; D unclear. This CDR3 is built from 15 residues. Germline assignment: CDR1 LNHDA and CDR2 SQIVND (reference sequence). With 3 bases removed from V and 6 bases from J, the gap between germline ends came to 17 bases. CDR3: CASSILSTPPSEAFF. The CDR3 bases are TGTGCCAGTAGTATTCTAAGTACCCCTCCCTCTGAAGCTTTCTTT.

V usage is TRBV19 and J usage is TRBJ2-7; no clear D gene. The germline V and J ends were trimmed by 5 bases and 0 bases, with 8 bases remaining between them. This CDR3 has 13 amino acids. Germline V CDR1 and CDR2: LNHDA, SQIVND (reference sequence). The CDR3 sequence: CASSDVSSYEQYF. The CDR3 nucleotides are TGTGCCAGTAGTGATGTCAGCTCCTACGAGCAGTACTTC.

The chain joins TRBV6-1 to TRBJ2-7; D remains ambiguous. From germline, CDR1 is MNHNS and CDR2 SASEGT. Trimming removed 2 bases at V and 6 bases at J, with 8 bases between. The CDR3 contains 12 residues. CDR3 DNA sequence: TGTGCCAGCAGTGAACCCCGAGGCGAGCAGTACTTC. It translates to CASSEPRGEQYF.

The rearrangement joins TRBV6-5 to TRBJ1-1, with 7 bases fitting TRBD1. V gave up 6 bases and J gave up 11 bases; unmatched junction bases: 15. Germline V lookup: CDR1 MNHEY, CDR2 SVGAGI. This CDR3 is 14 amino acids long. The chain's CDR3 is CASSYLQGRMGAFF. The CDR3 coding sequence is TGTGCCAGCAGCTATTTACAGGGGAGGATGGGGGCTTTCTTT.

This clone has just a few counts. The chain couples TRBV28 to TRBJ2-7; the D is unclear. The V gene's germline CDR1 is MDHEN and CDR2 SYDVKM. This CDR3 is 16 amino acids long. The V gene lost 6 bases and the J gene lost 2 bases, with 20 bases spanning the gap. CDR3 protein: CASRAPGVGNAYEQYF. CDR3 coding DNA: TGTGCCAGCAGGGCCCCGGGTGTTGGAAATGCCTACGAGCAGTACTTC.

The V gene is TRBV7-2, the J gene TRBJ2-5; the D is unclear. Germline V gene sequence: CDR1 SGHTA, CDR2 FQGNSA. This CDR3 comprises 13 residues. V was clipped by 1 base and J by 5 bases, with 8 bases between them. CDR3 sequence: CASSLVRWETQYF. CDR3 bases: TGTGCCAGCAGCTTAGTGCGATGGGAGACCCAGTACTTC.